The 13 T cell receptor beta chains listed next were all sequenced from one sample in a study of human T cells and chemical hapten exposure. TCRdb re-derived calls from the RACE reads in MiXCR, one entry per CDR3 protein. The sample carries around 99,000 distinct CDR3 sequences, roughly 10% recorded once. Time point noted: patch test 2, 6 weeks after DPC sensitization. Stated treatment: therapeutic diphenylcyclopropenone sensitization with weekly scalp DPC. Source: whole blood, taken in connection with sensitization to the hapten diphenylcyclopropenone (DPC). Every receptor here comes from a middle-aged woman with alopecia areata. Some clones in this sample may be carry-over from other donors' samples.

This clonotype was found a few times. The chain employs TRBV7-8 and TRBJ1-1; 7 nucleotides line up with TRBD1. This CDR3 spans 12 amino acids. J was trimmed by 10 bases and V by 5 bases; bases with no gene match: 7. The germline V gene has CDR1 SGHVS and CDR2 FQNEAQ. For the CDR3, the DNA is TGTGCCAGCAGCCCACGGACAGGTTTAGCTTTCTTT. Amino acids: CASSPRTGLAFF.

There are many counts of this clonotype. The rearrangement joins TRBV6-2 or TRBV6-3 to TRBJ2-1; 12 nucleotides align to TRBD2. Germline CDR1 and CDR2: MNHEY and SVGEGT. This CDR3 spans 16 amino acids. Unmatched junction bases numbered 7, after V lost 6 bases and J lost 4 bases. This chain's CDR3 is CASRSGLAGRYNEQFF. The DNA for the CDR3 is TGTGCCAGCAGAAGCGGACTAGCGGGGAGATACAATGAGCAGTTCTTC.

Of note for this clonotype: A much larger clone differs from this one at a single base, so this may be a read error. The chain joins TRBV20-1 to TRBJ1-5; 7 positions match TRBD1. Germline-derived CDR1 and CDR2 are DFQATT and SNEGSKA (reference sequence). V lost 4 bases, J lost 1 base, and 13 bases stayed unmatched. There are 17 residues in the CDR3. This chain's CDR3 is CSATFQGVPVSNQPQHF. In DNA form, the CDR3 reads TGCAGTGCTACATTCCAGGGGGTGCCAGTGAGCAATCAGCCCCAGCATTTT.

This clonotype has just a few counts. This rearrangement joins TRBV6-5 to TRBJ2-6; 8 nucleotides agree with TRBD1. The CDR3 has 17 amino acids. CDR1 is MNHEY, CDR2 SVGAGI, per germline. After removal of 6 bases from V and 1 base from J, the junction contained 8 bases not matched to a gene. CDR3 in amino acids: CASSAPGQASGANVLTF. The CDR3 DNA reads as TGTGCCAGCAGCGCCCCGGGACAGGCATCTGGGGCCAACGTCCTGACTTTC.

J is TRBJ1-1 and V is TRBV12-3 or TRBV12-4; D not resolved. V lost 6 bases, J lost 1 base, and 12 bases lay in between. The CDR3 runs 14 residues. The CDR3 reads CASRPRDRNTEAFF. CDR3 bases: TGTGCCAGCAGACCCCGGGATCGGAACACTGAAGCTTTCTTT.

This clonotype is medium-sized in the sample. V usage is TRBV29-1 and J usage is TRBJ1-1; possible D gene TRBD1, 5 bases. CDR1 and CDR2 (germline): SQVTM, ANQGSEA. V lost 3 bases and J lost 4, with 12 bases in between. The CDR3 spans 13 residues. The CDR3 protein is CSVDEGRGTEAFF. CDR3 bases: TGCAGCGTTGATGAGGGGCGGGGCACTGAAGCTTTCTTT.

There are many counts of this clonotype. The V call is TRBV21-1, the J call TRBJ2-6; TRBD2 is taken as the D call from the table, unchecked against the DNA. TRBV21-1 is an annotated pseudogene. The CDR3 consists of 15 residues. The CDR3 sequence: CASGRTLSGANVLTF. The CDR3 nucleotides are TGTGCCAGCGGTAGGACTTTGTCTGGGGCCAACGTCCTGACTTTC.

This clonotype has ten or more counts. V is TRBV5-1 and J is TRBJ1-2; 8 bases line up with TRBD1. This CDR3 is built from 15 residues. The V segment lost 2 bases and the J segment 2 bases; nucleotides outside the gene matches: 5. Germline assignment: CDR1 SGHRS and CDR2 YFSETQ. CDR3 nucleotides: TGCGCCAGCAGCTTAAAAAGGACAGGGAACTATGGCTACACCTTC. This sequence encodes CASSLKRTGNYGYTF.

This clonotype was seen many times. The CDR3 sequence is CASSRVAGELFF. CDR3 DNA: TGTGCCAGCAGCAGAGTTGCCGGGGAGCTGTTTTTT. The chain links TRBV7-6 to TRBJ2-2, with D uncertain. V dropped 5 bases and J dropped 6 bases, with 7 bases sitting between them. Germline V gene data show CDR1 as SGHVS and CDR2 as FNYEAQ. The CDR3 runs 12 residues.

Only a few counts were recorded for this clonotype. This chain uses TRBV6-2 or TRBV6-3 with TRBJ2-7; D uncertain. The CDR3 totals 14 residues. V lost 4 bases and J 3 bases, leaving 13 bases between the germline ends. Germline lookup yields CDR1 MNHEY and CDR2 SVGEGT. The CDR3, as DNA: TGTGCCAGCAGTTGGGTCAGGCATGACTACGAGCAGTACTTC. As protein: CASSWVRHDYEQYF.

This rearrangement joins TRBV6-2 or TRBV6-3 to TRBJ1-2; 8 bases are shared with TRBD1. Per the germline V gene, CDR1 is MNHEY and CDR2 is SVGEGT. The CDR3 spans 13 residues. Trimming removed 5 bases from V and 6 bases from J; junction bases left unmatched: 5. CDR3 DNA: TGTGCCAGCAGTAAAGACAGGGGCCATGGCTACACCTTC. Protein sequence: CASSKDRGHGYTF.

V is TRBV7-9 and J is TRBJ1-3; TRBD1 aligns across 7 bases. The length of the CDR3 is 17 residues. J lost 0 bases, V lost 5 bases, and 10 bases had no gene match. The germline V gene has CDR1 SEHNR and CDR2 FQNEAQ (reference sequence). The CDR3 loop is CASSLGTATSSGNTIYF. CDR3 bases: TGTGCCAGCAGCCTAGGGACAGCCACGAGCTCTGGAAACACCATATATTTT.

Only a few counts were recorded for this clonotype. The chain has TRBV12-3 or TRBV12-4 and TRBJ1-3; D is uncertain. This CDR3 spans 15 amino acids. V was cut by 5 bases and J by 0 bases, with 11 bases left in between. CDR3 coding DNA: TGTGCCAGCAGTCCCCAGCTATCCTCTGGAAACACCATATATTTT. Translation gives CASSPQLSSGNTIYF.